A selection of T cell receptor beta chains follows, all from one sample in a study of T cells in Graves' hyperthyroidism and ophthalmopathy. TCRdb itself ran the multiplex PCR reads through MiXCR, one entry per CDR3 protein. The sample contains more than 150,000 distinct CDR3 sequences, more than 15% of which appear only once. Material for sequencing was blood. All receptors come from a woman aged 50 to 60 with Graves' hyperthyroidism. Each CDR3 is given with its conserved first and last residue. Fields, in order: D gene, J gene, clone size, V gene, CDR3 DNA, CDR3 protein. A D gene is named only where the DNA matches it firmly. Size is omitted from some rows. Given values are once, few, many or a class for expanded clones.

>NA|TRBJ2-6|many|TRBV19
TGTGCCAGTAGAGGTCTCCTCTCTGGGGCCAACGTCCTGACTTTC
CASRGLLSGANVLTF
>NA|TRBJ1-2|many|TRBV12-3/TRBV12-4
TGTGCCAGCAGTTTGGGAGCGGGCTACACCTTC
CASSLGAGYTF
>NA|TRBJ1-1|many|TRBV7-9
TGTGCCAGCAGCTTAGCGGGGGCCGACTCTGAAGCTTTCTTT
CASSLAGADSEAFF
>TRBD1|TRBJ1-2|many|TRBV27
TGTGCCAGCAGGGCACCGGGACAGATGTATGGCTACACCTTC
CASRAPGQMYGYTF
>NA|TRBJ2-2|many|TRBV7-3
TGTGCCAGCAGCTTAACCGGGGAGCTGTTTTTT
CASSLTGELFF
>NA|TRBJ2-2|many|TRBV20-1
TGCAGTGCTACCCCACTCGAAGGGGGCACCGGGGAGCTGTTTTTT
CSATPLEGGTGELFF
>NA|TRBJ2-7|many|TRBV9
TGTGCCAGCAGCGTAGTCCCCGGGGGCGAGCAGTACTTC
CASSVVPGGEQYF
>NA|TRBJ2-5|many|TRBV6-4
TGTGCCACTAACAGGGATATAGGCCAAGAGACCCAGTACTTC
CATNRDIGQETQYF
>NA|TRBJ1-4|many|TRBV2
TGTGCCAGCAGTAGGGACGAACTAATGAAAAAACTGTTTTTT
CASSRDELMKKLFF
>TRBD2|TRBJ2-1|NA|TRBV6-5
TGTGCCAGCAGTTCCTCAGGACTAGGCGGCCAGTTCTTC
CASSSSGLGGQFF
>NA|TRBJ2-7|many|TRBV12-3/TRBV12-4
TGTGCCAGCAGTTACGATCAACTAGCTTACGAGCAGTACTTC
CASSYDQLAYEQYF